The rows below give T cell receptor beta chains drawn from one sample of a study of shared clonotypes between healthy human individuals. TCRdb's copy holds only in-frame clones and misses some; the assay was immunoSEQ multiplex PCR. The table includes approximately 350,000 clones, roughly 70% detected once. Input material: memory CD4+ T cells sorted from blood. The receptors shown here come from a man between 25 and 39 years old in good health. CDR3s include the opening cysteine and the closing phenylalanine or tryptophan. A D gene is named only where the DNA matches it firmly. Size tells how often a clone was seen (once, few, many) or the class of an expanded clone, and some rows leave it out.

v_call: TRBV5-1; clone_size: NA; j_call: TRBJ2-7; d_call: NA; cdr3_nt: TGCGCCAGCAGCCAAGGCCGGGACGCCGAGCAGTACTTC; cdr3_aa: CASSQGRDAEQYF
v_call: TRBV19; clone_size: once; j_call: TRBJ2-7; d_call: NA; cdr3_nt: TGTGCCAGTAGTATCAAGGGTATAGGCTACGAGCAGTACTTC; cdr3_aa: CASSIKGIGYEQYF
v_call: TRBV6-6; clone_size: few; j_call: TRBJ2-2; d_call: TRBD2; cdr3_nt: TGTGCCAGCAGTCGACTAGCGGGAGAAGGGACCGGGGAGCTGTTTTTT; cdr3_aa: CASSRLAGEGTGELFF
v_call: TRBV27; clone_size: many; j_call: TRBJ1-2; d_call: TRBD1; cdr3_nt: TGTGCCAGTACCGCGGCGGGACAGGGGGCGAAGGATGGCTACACCTTC; cdr3_aa: CASTAAGQGAKDGYTF
v_call: TRBV19; clone_size: once; j_call: TRBJ2-1; d_call: NA; cdr3_nt: TGTGCCAGCCTCAGGGTCTCGGCCCCCCCTGAGCAGTTCTTC; cdr3_aa: CASLRVSAPPEQFF
v_call: TRBV5-6; clone_size: NA; j_call: TRBJ1-3; d_call: NA; cdr3_nt: TGTGCCAGCAGCTCTAACAGTCTGCGCTTACTCTCTGGAAACACCATATATTTT; cdr3_aa: CASSSNSLRLLSGNTIYF
v_call: TRBV5-6; clone_size: NA; j_call: TRBJ2-3; d_call: TRBD2; cdr3_nt: TGTGCCAGCAGCGTGACTAGCGGGAGATCGGATACGCAGTATTTT; cdr3_aa: CASSVTSGRSDTQYF
v_call: TRBV18; clone_size: NA; j_call: TRBJ2-1; d_call: TRBD2; cdr3_nt: TGTGCCAGCTCACCCGCGATAGCGGGAGGTAGGAATGAGCAGTTCTTC; cdr3_aa: CASSPAIAGGRNEQFF
v_call: TRBV7-9; clone_size: NA; j_call: TRBJ2-1; d_call: TRBD1; cdr3_nt: TGTGCCAGCAGCGGAAAGGGACAGGGACTTGGTGAGCAGTTCTTC; cdr3_aa: CASSGKGQGLGEQFF
v_call: TRBV5-1; clone_size: NA; j_call: TRBJ2-4; d_call: NA; cdr3_nt: TGCGCCAGCAGTTCCGAGTTTAGCATTCAGTACTTC; cdr3_aa: CASSSEFSIQYF
v_call: TRBV19; clone_size: NA; j_call: TRBJ2-5; d_call: NA; cdr3_nt: TGTGCCAGTAGTATAGCCGGGGGAGAGACCCAGTACTTC; cdr3_aa: CASSIAGGETQYF
v_call: TRBV7-9; clone_size: NA; j_call: TRBJ2-7; d_call: NA; cdr3_nt: TGTGCCAGCAGCTTGGGGGAAGCGGGCGAGCAGTACTTC; cdr3_aa: CASSLGEAGEQYF
v_call: TRBV6-5; clone_size: NA; j_call: TRBJ1-4; d_call: NA; cdr3_nt: TGTGCCAGCAGTTACTCCCATAATGAAAAACTGTTTTTT; cdr3_aa: CASSYSHNEKLFF
v_call: TRBV11-3; clone_size: NA; j_call: TRBJ2-3; d_call: NA; cdr3_nt: TGTGCCAGCAGCTTAGGCAAAGGGGCGTCAGATACGCAGTATTTT; cdr3_aa: CASSLGKGASDTQYF
v_call: TRBV6-6; clone_size: NA; j_call: TRBJ1-4; d_call: TRBD1; cdr3_nt: TGTGCCAGCAGTTACTACGGACAGGGACATCTGTTTTTT; cdr3_aa: CASSYYGQGHLFF
v_call: TRBV2; clone_size: once; j_call: TRBJ2-7; d_call: TRBD1; cdr3_nt: TGTGCCAGCAGTCGACAGGGGACCTACTACGAGCAGTACTTC; cdr3_aa: CASSRQGTYYEQYF
v_call: TRBV19; clone_size: NA; j_call: TRBJ1-1; d_call: NA; cdr3_nt: TGTGCCAGTAGTATACCGGGGCGGATCACTGAAGCTTTCTTT; cdr3_aa: CASSIPGRITEAFF
v_call: TRBV18; clone_size: NA; j_call: TRBJ1-1; d_call: TRBD1; cdr3_nt: TGTGCCAGCTCAACCGGGACAGAGAACACTGAAGCTTTCTTT; cdr3_aa: CASSTGTENTEAFF
v_call: TRBV15; clone_size: NA; j_call: TRBJ1-1; d_call: NA; cdr3_nt: TGTGCCACCAGCAGAGATGGATCCGCCTTTGCTGAAGCTTTCTTT; cdr3_aa: CATSRDGSAFAEAFF
v_call: TRBV5-1; clone_size: NA; j_call: TRBJ2-2; d_call: NA; cdr3_nt: TGCGCCAGCAGCTTGGGATTATCGAACACCGGGGAGCTGTTTTTT; cdr3_aa: CASSLGLSNTGELFF
v_call: TRBV4-3; clone_size: NA; j_call: TRBJ2-3; d_call: NA; cdr3_nt: TGCGCCAGCAGCCAAGATAGTAGCACAGATACGCAGTATTTT; cdr3_aa: CASSQDSSTDTQYF
v_call: TRBV7-9; clone_size: NA; j_call: TRBJ2-4; d_call: NA; cdr3_nt: TGTGCCAGCAGCTCATATAAGGACAAAAACATTCAGTACTTC; cdr3_aa: CASSSYKDKNIQYF
v_call: TRBV7-7; clone_size: NA; j_call: TRBJ2-2; d_call: NA; cdr3_nt: TGTGCCAGCAGCCCCAGTTCGAGAGGGGAGCTGTTTTTT; cdr3_aa: CASSPSSRGELFF
v_call: TRBV9; clone_size: NA; j_call: TRBJ2-1; d_call: TRBD1; cdr3_nt: TGTGCCAGCAGCGTACGGGGCGACAGGGTCTACAATGAGCAGTTCTTC; cdr3_aa: CASSVRGDRVYNEQFF
v_call: TRBV9; clone_size: NA; j_call: TRBJ2-7; d_call: TRBD1; cdr3_nt: TGTGCCAGCAGCCCCCGACAGGGGGACTACGAGCAGTACTTC; cdr3_aa: CASSPRQGDYEQYF
v_call: TRBV4-3; clone_size: NA; j_call: TRBJ1-2; d_call: NA; cdr3_nt: TGCGCCAGCAGCCAAGAACTCGGGAACTATGGCTACACCTTC; cdr3_aa: CASSQELGNYGYTF
v_call: TRBV7-6; clone_size: NA; j_call: TRBJ2-3; d_call: TRBD2; cdr3_nt: TGTGCCAGCAGCCCCTCCAGCGGGAGCATCACAGATACGCAGTATTTT; cdr3_aa: CASSPSSGSITDTQYF
v_call: TRBV28; clone_size: few; j_call: TRBJ1-2; d_call: NA; cdr3_nt: TGTGCCAGCAGTTTAGGGGGGGCGAACTATGGCTACACCTTC; cdr3_aa: CASSLGGANYGYTF
v_call: TRBV10-3; clone_size: NA; j_call: TRBJ2-3; d_call: TRBD1; cdr3_nt: TGTGCCATCAGGACAGGGACAGATACGCAGTATTTT; cdr3_aa: CAIRTGTDTQYF
v_call: TRBV5-1; clone_size: NA; j_call: TRBJ2-1; d_call: NA; cdr3_nt: TGCGCCAGCGGCCTCGGGGGGCAGGATAATGAGCAGTTCTTC; cdr3_aa: CASGLGGQDNEQFF
v_call: TRBV7-2; clone_size: NA; j_call: TRBJ2-5; d_call: NA; cdr3_nt: TGTGCCAGCAGGGCTACAGGGTGGGAGACCCAGTACTTC; cdr3_aa: CASRATGWETQYF
v_call: TRBV4-1; clone_size: NA; j_call: TRBJ1-2; d_call: NA; cdr3_nt: TGCGCCAGCAGCCAAGATGATGGGGGTCTCGGCTATGGCTACACCTTC; cdr3_aa: CASSQDDGGLGYGYTF
v_call: TRBV28; clone_size: NA; j_call: TRBJ2-3; d_call: NA; cdr3_nt: TGTGCCAGCAGTTTTTCCCCCGGCCTGGGAACCGTGTTAGATACGCAGTATTTT; cdr3_aa: CASSFSPGLGTVLDTQYF
v_call: TRBV7-8; clone_size: NA; j_call: TRBJ2-1; d_call: TRBD2; cdr3_nt: TGTGCCAGCAGCTTTAGCGGGAGGAGAATTGAGCAGTTCTTC; cdr3_aa: CASSFSGRRIEQFF
v_call: TRBV6-1; clone_size: NA; j_call: TRBJ2-2; d_call: NA; cdr3_nt: TGTGCCAGCAGAGCACAGGAAAGCACCGGGGAGCTGTTTTTT; cdr3_aa: CASRAQESTGELFF
v_call: TRBV5-5; clone_size: NA; j_call: TRBJ2-5; d_call: NA; cdr3_nt: TGTGCCAGCAGCTGGGGAGGGGGCCGTTCAGGAGAGACCCAGTACTTC; cdr3_aa: CASSWGGGRSGETQYF
v_call: TRBV5-1; clone_size: NA; j_call: TRBJ1-4; d_call: NA; cdr3_nt: TGCGCCAGCAGGGGCGGGGTCGATGAAAAACTGTTTTTT; cdr3_aa: CASRGGVDEKLFF
v_call: TRBV10-2; clone_size: few; j_call: TRBJ2-5; d_call: NA; cdr3_nt: TGCGCCAGCAGTGAGTCGGGGGGAGTGGGAGAGACCCAGTACTTC; cdr3_aa: CASSESGGVGETQYF
v_call: TRBV5-4; clone_size: NA; j_call: TRBJ2-2; d_call: TRBD2; cdr3_nt: TGTGCCAGCAGCTTGGCGGCGCGGGAGGGCGGGGAGCTGTTTTTT; cdr3_aa: CASSLAAREGGELFF
v_call: TRBV29-1; clone_size: NA; j_call: TRBJ2-1; d_call: NA; cdr3_nt: TGCAGCGTTCCCCCCGGGGCGCGGGGAGGTTCGTACAATGAGCAGTTCTTC; cdr3_aa: CSVPPGARGGSYNEQFF
v_call: TRBV19; clone_size: NA; j_call: TRBJ2-2; d_call: NA; cdr3_nt: TGTGCCAGTAGTATAGTATTAGGCGGGGAGCTGTTTTTT; cdr3_aa: CASSIVLGGELFF
v_call: TRBV19; clone_size: NA; j_call: TRBJ2-2; d_call: TRBD1; cdr3_nt: TGTGCCAGTAGTTGGACAGGGTCGGGCGGGGAGCTGTTTTTT; cdr3_aa: CASSWTGSGGELFF
v_call: TRBV6-5; clone_size: NA; j_call: TRBJ2-7; d_call: NA; cdr3_nt: TGTGCCAGCAGTTACGGACCCTACGAGCAGTACTTC; cdr3_aa: CASSYGPYEQYF
v_call: TRBV2; clone_size: many; j_call: TRBJ2-7; d_call: NA; cdr3_nt: TGTGCCAGCAGACAACTCTCCTACGAGCAGTACTTC; cdr3_aa: CASRQLSYEQYF
v_call: TRBV19; clone_size: few; j_call: TRBJ2-2; d_call: TRBD2; cdr3_nt: TGTGCCAGTAGCGGCCGGACTAGCGGGACCGGGGAGCTGTTTTTT; cdr3_aa: CASSGRTSGTGELFF
v_call: TRBV7-2; clone_size: few; j_call: TRBJ2-6; d_call: NA; cdr3_nt: TGTGCCAGCACTTCCTCTGGGGCCAACGTCCTGACTTTC; cdr3_aa: CASTSSGANVLTF